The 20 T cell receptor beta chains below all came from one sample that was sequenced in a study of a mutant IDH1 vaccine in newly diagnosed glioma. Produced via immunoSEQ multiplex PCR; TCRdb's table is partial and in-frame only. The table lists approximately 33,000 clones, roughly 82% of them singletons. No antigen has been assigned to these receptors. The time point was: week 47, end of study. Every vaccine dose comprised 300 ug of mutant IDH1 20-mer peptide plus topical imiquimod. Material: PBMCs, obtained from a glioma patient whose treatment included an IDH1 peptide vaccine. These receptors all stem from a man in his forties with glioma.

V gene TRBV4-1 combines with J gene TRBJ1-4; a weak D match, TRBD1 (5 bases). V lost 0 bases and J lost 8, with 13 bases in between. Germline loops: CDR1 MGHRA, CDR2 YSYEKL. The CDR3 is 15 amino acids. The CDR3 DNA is TGCGCCAGCAGCCAAGATACGGGGCGTCGAGAAAAACTGTTTTTT. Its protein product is CASSQDTGRREKLFF.

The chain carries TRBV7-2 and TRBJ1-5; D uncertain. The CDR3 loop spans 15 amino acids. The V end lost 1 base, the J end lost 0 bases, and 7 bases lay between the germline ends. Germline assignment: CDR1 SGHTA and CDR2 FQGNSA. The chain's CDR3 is CASSLGHYSNQPQHF. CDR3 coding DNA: TGTGCCAGCAGCTTAGGACACTATAGCAATCAGCCCCAGCATTTT. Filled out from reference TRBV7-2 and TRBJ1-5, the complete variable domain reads GAGVSQSPSNKVTEKGKDVELRCDPISGHTALYWYRQSLGQGLEFLIYFQGNSAPDKSGLPSDRFSAERTGGSVSTLTIQRTQQEDSAVYLCASSLGHYSNQPQHFGDGTRLSIL.

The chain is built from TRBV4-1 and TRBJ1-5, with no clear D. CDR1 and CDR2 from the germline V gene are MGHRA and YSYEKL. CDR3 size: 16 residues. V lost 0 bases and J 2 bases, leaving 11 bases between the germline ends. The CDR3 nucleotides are TGCGCCAGCAGCCAAGAGTTAGCAGTGCGCAATCAGCCCCAGCATTTT. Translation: CASSQELAVRNQPQHF.

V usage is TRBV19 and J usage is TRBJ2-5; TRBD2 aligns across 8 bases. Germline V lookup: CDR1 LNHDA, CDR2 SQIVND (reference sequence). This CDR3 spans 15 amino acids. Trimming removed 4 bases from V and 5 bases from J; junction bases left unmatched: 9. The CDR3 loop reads CASSKGWREVETQYF. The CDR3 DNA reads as TGTGCCAGTAGTAAAGGTTGGCGGGAGGTCGAGACCCAGTACTTC.

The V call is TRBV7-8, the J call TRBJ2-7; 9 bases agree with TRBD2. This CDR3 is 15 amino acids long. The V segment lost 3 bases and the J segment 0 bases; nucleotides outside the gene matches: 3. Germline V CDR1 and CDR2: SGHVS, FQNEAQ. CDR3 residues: CASSLDSGSSYEQYF. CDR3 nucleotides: TGTGCCAGCAGCTTGGATAGCGGGAGCTCCTACGAGCAGTACTTC.

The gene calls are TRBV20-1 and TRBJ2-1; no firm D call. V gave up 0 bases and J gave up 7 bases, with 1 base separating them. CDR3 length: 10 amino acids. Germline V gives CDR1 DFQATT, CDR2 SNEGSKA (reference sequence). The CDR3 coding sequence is TGCAGTGCTAGAGAGAATGAGCAGTTCTTC. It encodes CSARENEQFF.

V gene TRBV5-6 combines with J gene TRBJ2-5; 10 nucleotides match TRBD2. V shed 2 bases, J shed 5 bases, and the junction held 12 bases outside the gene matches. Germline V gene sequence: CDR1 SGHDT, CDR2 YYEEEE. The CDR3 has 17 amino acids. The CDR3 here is CASSFSTSGKWGETQYF. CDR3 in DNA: TGTGCCAGCAGCTTTTCCACTAGCGGGAAATGGGGGGAGACCCAGTACTTC.

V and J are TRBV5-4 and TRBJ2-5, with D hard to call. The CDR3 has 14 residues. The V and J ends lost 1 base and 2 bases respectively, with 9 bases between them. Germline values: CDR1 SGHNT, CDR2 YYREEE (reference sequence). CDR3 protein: CASSLSGEQETQYF. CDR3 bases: TGTGCCAGCAGCTTGTCGGGCGAACAAGAGACCCAGTACTTC. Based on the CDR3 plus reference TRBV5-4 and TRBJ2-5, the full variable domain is ETGVTQSPTHLIKTRGQQVTLRCSSQSGHNTVSWYQQALGQGPQFIFQYYREEENGRGNFPPRFSGLQFPNYSSELNVNALELDDSALYLCASSLSGEQETQYFGPGTRLLVL.

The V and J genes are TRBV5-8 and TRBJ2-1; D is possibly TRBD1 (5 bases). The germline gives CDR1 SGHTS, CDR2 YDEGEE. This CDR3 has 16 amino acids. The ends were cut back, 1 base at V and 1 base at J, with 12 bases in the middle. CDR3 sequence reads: CASSLQGSRSYNEQFF. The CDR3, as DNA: TGTGCCAGCAGCTTGCAGGGTTCCAGGTCCTACAATGAGCAGTTCTTC.

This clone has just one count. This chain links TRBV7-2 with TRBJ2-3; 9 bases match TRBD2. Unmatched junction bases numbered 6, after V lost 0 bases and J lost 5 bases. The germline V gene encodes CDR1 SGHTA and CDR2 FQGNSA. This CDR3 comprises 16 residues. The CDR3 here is CASSLARGSGRDTQYF. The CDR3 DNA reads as TGTGCCAGCAGCTTAGCGCGAGGTAGCGGGAGAGATACGCAGTATTTT.

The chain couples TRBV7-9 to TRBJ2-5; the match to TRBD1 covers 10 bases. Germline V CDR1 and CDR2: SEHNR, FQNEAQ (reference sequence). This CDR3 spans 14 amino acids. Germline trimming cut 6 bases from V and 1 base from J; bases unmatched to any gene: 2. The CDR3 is CASRDRGFQETQYF. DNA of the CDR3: TGTGCCAGCAGGGACAGGGGGTTCCAAGAGACCCAGTACTTC.

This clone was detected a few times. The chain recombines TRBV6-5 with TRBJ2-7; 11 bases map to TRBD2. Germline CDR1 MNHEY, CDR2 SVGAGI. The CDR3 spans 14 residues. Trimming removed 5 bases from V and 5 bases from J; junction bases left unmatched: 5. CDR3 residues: CASSQLAGEDEQYF. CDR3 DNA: TGTGCCAGCAGTCAACTAGCGGGAGAAGACGAGCAGTACTTC.

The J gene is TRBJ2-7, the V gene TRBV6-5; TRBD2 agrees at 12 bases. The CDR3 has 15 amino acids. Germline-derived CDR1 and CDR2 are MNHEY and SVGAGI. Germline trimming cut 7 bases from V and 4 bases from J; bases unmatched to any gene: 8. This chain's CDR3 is CASTVTSGSSYEQYF. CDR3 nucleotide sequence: TGTGCCAGCACAGTGACTAGCGGGAGTAGTTACGAGCAGTACTTC.

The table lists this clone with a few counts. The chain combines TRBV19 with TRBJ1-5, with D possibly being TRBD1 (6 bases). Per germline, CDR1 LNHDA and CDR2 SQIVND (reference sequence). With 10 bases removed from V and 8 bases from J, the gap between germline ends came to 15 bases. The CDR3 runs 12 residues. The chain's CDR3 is CATGQNREPQHF. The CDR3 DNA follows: TGTGCCACGGGGCAGAACAGGGAGCCCCAGCATTTT.

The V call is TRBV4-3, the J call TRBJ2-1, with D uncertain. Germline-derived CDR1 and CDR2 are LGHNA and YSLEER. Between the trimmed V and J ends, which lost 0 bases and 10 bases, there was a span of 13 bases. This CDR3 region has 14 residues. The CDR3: CASSQDSGRREQFF. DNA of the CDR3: TGCGCCAGCAGCCAAGATTCCGGACGACGCGAGCAGTTCTTC.

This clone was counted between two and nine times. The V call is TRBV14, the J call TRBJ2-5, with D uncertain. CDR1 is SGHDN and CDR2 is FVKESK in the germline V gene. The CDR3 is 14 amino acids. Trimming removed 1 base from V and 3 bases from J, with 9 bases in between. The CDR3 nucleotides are TGTGCCAGCAGCCAAGTACAGTACGAAGAGACCCAGTACTTC. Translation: CASSQVQYEETQYF.

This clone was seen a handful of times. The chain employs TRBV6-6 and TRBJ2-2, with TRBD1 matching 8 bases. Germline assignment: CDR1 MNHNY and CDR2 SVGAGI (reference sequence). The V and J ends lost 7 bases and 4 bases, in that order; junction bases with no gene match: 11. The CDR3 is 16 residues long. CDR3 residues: CASTRIQGAGTGELFF. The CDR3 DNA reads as TGTGCCAGCACCCGAATTCAGGGGGCGGGCACCGGGGAGCTGTTTTTT.

The CDR3 DNA reads TGTGCCAGCAGCTCGCAGGGGGCGGTGGAGACCCAGTACTTC. It translates to CASSSQGAVETQYF. The chain links TRBV11-2 to TRBJ2-5; 8 bases map to TRBD1. V lost 4 bases, J lost 5 bases, and 6 bases stayed unmatched. The germline CDR1 and CDR2 sequences are SGHAT and FQNNGV. This CDR3 comprises 14 residues.

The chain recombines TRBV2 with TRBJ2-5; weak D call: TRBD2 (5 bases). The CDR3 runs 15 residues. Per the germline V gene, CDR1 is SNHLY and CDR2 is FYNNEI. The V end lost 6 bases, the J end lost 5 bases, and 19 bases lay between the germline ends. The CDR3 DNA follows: TGTGCCAGCAGACCCAACGGGGTACCGGGGGAGACCCAGTACTTC. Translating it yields CASRPNGVPGETQYF. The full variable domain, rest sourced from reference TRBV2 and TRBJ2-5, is EPEVTQTPSHQVTQMGQEVILRCVPISNHLYFYWYRQILGQKVEFLVSFYNNEISEKSEIFDDQFSVERPDGSNFTLKIRSTKLEDSAMYFCASRPNGVPGETQYFGPGTRLLVL.

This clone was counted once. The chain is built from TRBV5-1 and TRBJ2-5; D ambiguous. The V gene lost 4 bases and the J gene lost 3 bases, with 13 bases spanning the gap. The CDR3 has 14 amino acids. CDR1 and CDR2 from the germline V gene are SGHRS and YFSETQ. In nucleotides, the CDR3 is TGCGCCAGCAGCCCCTATATCGCAGAAGAGACCCAGTACTTC. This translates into CASSPYIAEETQYF.